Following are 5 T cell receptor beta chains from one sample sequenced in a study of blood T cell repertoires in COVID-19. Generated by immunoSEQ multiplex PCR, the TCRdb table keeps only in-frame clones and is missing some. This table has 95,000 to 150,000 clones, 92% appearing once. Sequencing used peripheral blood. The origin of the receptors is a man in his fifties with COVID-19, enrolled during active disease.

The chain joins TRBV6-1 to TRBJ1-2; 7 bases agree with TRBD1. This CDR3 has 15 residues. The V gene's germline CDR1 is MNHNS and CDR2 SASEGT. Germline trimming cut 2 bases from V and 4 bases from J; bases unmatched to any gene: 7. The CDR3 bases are TGTGCCAGCAGTGAAAGGACAGGCGGACCCTATGGCTACACCTTC. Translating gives CASSERTGGPYGYTF.

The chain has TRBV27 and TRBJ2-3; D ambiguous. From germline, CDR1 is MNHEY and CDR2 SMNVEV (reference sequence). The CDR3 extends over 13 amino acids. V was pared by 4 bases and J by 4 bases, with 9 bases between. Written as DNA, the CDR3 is TGTGCCAGCAGTTCACATCTAGCAGATACGCAGTATTTT. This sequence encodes CASSSHLADTQYF.

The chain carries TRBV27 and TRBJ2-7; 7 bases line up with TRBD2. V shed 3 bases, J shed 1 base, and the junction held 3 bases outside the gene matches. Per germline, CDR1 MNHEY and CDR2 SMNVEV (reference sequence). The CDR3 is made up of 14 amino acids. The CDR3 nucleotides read TGTGCCAGCAGTTTCGGGGGGATATCCTACGAGCAGTACTTC. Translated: CASSFGGISYEQYF.

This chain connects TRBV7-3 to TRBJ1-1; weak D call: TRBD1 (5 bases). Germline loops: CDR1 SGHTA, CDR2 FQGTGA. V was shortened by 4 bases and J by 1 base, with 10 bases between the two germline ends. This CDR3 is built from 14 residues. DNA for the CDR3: TGTGCCAGCAGCTCCCGGGGGAGGAACACTGAAGCTTTCTTT. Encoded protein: CASSSRGRNTEAFF.

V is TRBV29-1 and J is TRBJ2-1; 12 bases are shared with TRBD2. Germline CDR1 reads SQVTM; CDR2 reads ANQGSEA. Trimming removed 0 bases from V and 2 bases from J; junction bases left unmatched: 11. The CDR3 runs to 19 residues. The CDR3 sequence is CSVEEAPLAGGLAYNEQFF. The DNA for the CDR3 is TGCAGCGTTGAAGAAGCCCCACTAGCGGGAGGACTTGCCTACAATGAGCAGTTCTTC.